A selection of T cell receptor beta chains follows, all from one sample in a study of shared clonotypes between healthy human individuals. Measured with immunoSEQ multiplex PCR; TCRdb has only the in-frame clones, and not every one. The table shows about 2.4 million clones, with roughly 93% occurring only once. Specimen: naive CD4+ T cells from PBMCs. These receptors were collected from a man between 18 and 35 years old in good health. Some clones in this sample may be carry-over from other donors' samples. The CDR3 runs from the conserved cysteine through the conserved F or W. The D gene is left open where the match is weak.

TRBV5-8	-	TRBJ2-3	CASSLSSSSTDTQYF
TRBV7-7	-	TRBJ2-3	CASSAGSGTDTQYF
TRBV14	-	TRBJ2-7	CASSPGQLYEQYF
TRBV5-1	-	TRBJ2-4	CASSLGLPRNIQYF
TRBV2	-	TRBJ2-2	CAGRGSLNTGELFF
TRBV5-1	-	TRBJ1-4	CASSSKQGPFEKLFF
TRBV28	-	TRBJ2-3	CASSRPLGADTQYF
TRBV7-2	TRBD1	TRBJ1-5	CASSLGGTGWSNQPQHF
TRBV28	-	TRBJ1-3	CASSQTQGIVGNTIYF
TRBV5-6	TRBD2	TRBJ2-4	CASSLRTSGNNVAKNIQYF
TRBV6-6	-	TRBJ1-1	CASSYTDREAFF
TRBV30	-	TRBJ2-2	CAQTPQGETGELFF
TRBV6-1	-	TRBJ2-2	CASSVGAATGELFF
TRBV5-1	-	TRBJ2-7	CASSLVPPYEQYF
TRBV11-1	TRBD1	TRBJ2-4	CASSKTGDHIQYF
TRBV5-1	-	TRBJ1-4	CASSARQNEKLFF
TRBV11-3	-	TRBJ2-3	CASSSGTDTQYF
TRBV7-3	-	TRBJ2-3	CASSLLGPGDTQYF
TRBV4-1	-	TRBJ1-5	CASSQEGRGYQPQHF
TRBV29-1	TRBD2	TRBJ2-5	CSVRGASGRARETQYF
TRBV5-1	-	TRBJ2-5	CASSLEGVVQETQYF
TRBV11-2	TRBD1	TRBJ1-1	CASTSTGDTEAFF
TRBV7-9	TRBD2	TRBJ2-1	CASSLGWVAGGDEQFF
TRBV11-2	-	TRBJ2-7	CASSFRDPGEQYF
TRBV6-4	-	TRBJ2-7	CASSRVYEQYF
TRBV6-5	-	TRBJ2-2	CASSPWAGAGELFF
TRBV19	TRBD1	TRBJ2-5	CAILGDRGETQYF
TRBV5-4	-	TRBJ1-1	CASSAYRVAEAFF
TRBV5-1	TRBD2	TRBJ2-7	CASSFGLALAYEQYF
TRBV5-1	-	TRBJ1-1	CASSLGGSFTNTEAFF
TRBV2	TRBD2	TRBJ2-1	CASIHGLAGVHSYNEQFF
TRBV5-6	-	-	CASSLRGERSSYEQYF
TRBV5-4	-	TRBJ1-2	CASSLAGGLLLYTF
TRBV30	-	TRBJ1-5	CAWSSGGASPPQHF
TRBV6-5	-	TRBJ2-3	CASSSVPDTQYF
TRBV5-5	TRBD1	TRBJ2-3	CASSVTGGTDTQYF
TRBV2	TRBD1	TRBJ2-3	CASKLGGRSDTQYF
TRBV5-4	-	TRBJ2-3	CASSSRSDRNTDTQYF
TRBV30	-	TRBJ1-2	CAWEDRYLYGYTF
TRBV28	-	TRBJ1-1	CASKQSADTEAFF
TRBV28	-	TRBJ1-2	CASSSRGRFYGYTF
TRBV29-1	-	TRBJ2-7	CSVVSLLGYEQYF
TRBV5-6	TRBD2	TRBJ2-1	CASSEGLAGWTEQFF
TRBV18	TRBD2	TRBJ2-7	CASSRAGVLYEQYF
TRBV4-1	-	TRBJ2-7	CASSQATRSYEQYF
TRBV30	-	TRBJ1-4	CAWSVPGGSEKLFF
TRBV29-1	TRBD1	TRBJ2-2	CSTDRGTGELFF
TRBV5-1	-	TRBJ1-4	CASSLGTMGLEEKLFF
TRBV11-3	-	TRBJ2-5	CASSPGTEETQYF
TRBV19	-	TRBJ2-2	CASLQGNTGELFF
TRBV9	-	TRBJ2-5	CASSVATEQETQYF
TRBV18	-	TRBJ2-1	CASSPVQSSSYNEQFF
TRBV29-1	-	TRBJ1-2	CSVGAYGYTF
TRBV30	TRBD1	TRBJ2-2	CAWRGPGQRTGELFF